This TCR beta chain was recorded in a study of cytotoxic CD8 clonotypes in ibrutinib-treated CLL. Clones were sequenced by immunoSEQ multiplex PCR, and TCRdb holds only the in-frame ones, with some missing. The data show 95,000 to 100,000 clones, 70% to 85% seen once. The junction had 18 bases not matched to a gene; V was cut back by 3 bases and J by 7 bases. CDR1 is LGHNA, CDR2 YNFKEQ, per germline. CDR3 length equals 18 residues. Material: PBMCs, obtained after 12 months of ibrutinib treatment. The TCR originated in a human donor with chronic lymphocytic leukemia. This chain uses TRBV4-2 with TRBJ2-3; 8 nucleotides match TRBD2. This chain's CDR3 is CASSHPPGRLAIGNTQYF. CDR3 in DNA: TGTGCCAGCAGCCACCCACCTGGCCGACTAGCGATAGGGAATACGCAGTATTTT.